One T cell receptor (beta chain) is described in this entry. The antigen remains undetermined. Germline CDR1 reads SGDLS; CDR2 reads YYNGEE. J gave up 5 bases and V 2 bases, and 6 bases lay outside the gene matches. This CDR3 has 15 amino acids. Both 60 Vbeta primers and 13 Jbeta primers went into the PCR. Produced via immunoSEQ multiplex PCR; TCRdb's table is partial and in-frame only. This sample yields 100,000 to 150,000 clones, of which over 60% are seen a single time; 5.8% belongs to the top ten. The data originate from a study of cytomegalovirus exposure and HLA in healthy donors. Study-level information: There were 300 to 400 genotyped donors. Of these, 81% fell in the genetic ancestry cluster associated with self-reported Caucasian donors. Study-level findings and limits: Later analysis associated a missense DCLRE1C variant with TCR beta V- and J-gene trimming. A later look showed TCR association rates differing by HLA locus, highest for DRB1 and lowest for HLA-C. Later work showed greater clonal expansion in HLA-associated TCR beta chains than in equally common others.

Sequences were obtained from PBMCs. The chain links TRBV9 to TRBJ2-2; 7 nucleotides line up with TRBD1. The TCR sequence derives from a man aged 18 to 30 in good health and CMV-seropositive. Here the CDR3 DNA reads TGTGCCAGCAGCGTTTTCGACAGGGTTACCGGGGAGCTGTTTTTT. It encodes CASSVFDRVTGELFF.